The rows below give T cell receptor beta chains drawn from one sample of a study of quantifying T cell responses using KT2 cells. In TCRdb, the UMI-ligation and nested PCR reads were re-called with MiXCR into one record per CDR3 protein. The table lists about 53,000 distinct CDR3 sequences, around 12% of them singletons. The material sequenced was PBMCs spiked with cells of the T cell clone KT2. These receptors were obtained from a human donor. The CDR3 runs from the conserved cysteine through the conserved F or W. A D gene is named only where the DNA matches it firmly. The size entry is marked missing in some rows and otherwise reads once, few, many or a size class.

j_call d_call v_call clone_size cdr3_nt cdr3_aa
TRBJ2-1 NA TRBV9 many TGTGCCAGCAGCGCTTTGGGTGCTAGCTCCTACAATGAGCAGTTCTTC CASSALGASSYNEQFF
TRBJ2-5 NA TRBV4-2 many TGTGCCAGCAGCCAAGGTCAGGGGCCTACCGCGGGGGAGACCCAGTACTTC CASSQGQGPTAGETQYF
TRBJ1-1 NA TRBV3-1 NA TGTGCCAGCAGCCAAGCCGCGACAGGCATACCTGAAGCTTTCTTT CASSQAATGIPEAFF
TRBJ1-4 NA TRBV24-1 many TGTGCCACCAGTGACCGGACGGGCCCTAATGAAAAACTGTTTTTT CATSDRTGPNEKLFF
TRBJ2-2 TRBD2 TRBV7-2 few TGTGCCAGCAGCTCGGGACTAGCGGGAGGGAGCACCGGGGAGCTGTTTTTT CASSSGLAGGSTGELFF
TRBJ2-3 TRBD1 TRBV20-1 NA TGCAGTCCGGTCCCGGGACAGGGTGTTGATACGCAGTATTTT CSPVPGQGVDTQYF
TRBJ1-3 NA TRBV6-5 few TGTGCCAGCAAGGCAGGCAACTCTGGAAACACCATATATTTT CASKAGNSGNTIYF
TRBJ2-3 NA TRBV4-1 few TGCGCCAGCAGCCAAGTAGGAGATACGCAGTATTTT CASSQVGDTQYF
TRBJ2-1 TRBD2 TRBV2 few TGTGCCAGCATCCCCAGGGGTAGCGGGGGGGCCAATGAGCAGTTCTTC CASIPRGSGGANEQFF
TRBJ2-5 NA TRBV9 many TGTGCCAGCAGCCTGGGCCCAAACGGGGTAGAGACCCAGTACTTC CASSLGPNGVETQYF
TRBJ2-1 TRBD1 TRBV18 few TGTGCCAGCTCACCTTCGGGACAGGGGAATGAGCAGTTCTTC CASSPSGQGNEQFF
TRBJ1-5 NA TRBV7-9 NA TGTGCCAGCAGTGAGGGCAGGGTCGGCAATCAGCCCCAGCATTTT CASSEGRVGNQPQHF
TRBJ1-3 NA TRBV5-1 many TGCGCCAGCAGCTCAAGGACAGATGGAAACACCATATATTTT CASSSRTDGNTIYF
TRBJ2-7 TRBD2 TRBV12-3/TRBV12-4 NA TGTGCCAGCAGTTCATCCCTTGGTAGCGGGAGGGCCCTCTCCTACGAGCAGTACTTC CASSSSLGSGRALSYEQYF
TRBJ2-1 NA TRBV7-2 few TGTGCCAGCCGCGGGGCGAGCTCCTACAATGAGCAGTTCTTC CASRGASSYNEQFF
TRBJ2-7 NA TRBV3-1 many TGTGCCAGCAGCCATCCCGACTCGTACGAGCAGTACTTC CASSHPDSYEQYF
TRBJ2-1 NA TRBV6-5 few TGTGCCAGCAGTCGGACTGACAGCTCCTACAATGAGCAGTTCTTC CASSRTDSSYNEQFF
TRBJ2-7 NA TRBV30 few TGTGCCTGGAGGAGACCCGGGACACCCTGGGAGCAGTACTTC CAWRRPGTPWEQYF
TRBJ2-7 NA TRBV2 NA TGTGCCAGCAGTGAGGGTAGTAGCGAGCAGTACTTC CASSEGSSEQYF
TRBJ2-1 NA TRBV14 few TGTGCCAGCACGATGGGGGGATCCTACAATGAGCAGTTCTTC CASTMGGSYNEQFF
TRBJ2-3 NA TRBV2 NA TGTGCCAGCAGTGAAAGTGACTTCGACACAGATACGCAGTATTTT CASSESDFDTDTQYF
TRBJ1-6 NA TRBV9 few TGTGCCAGCAGCGTAGGTCCGAGGGCAGCTTCACCCCTCCACTTT CASSVGPRAASPLHF
TRBJ2-1 TRBD1 TRBV6-6 NA TGTGCCAGCAGTTCCGACAGGGCCTGGAATGAGCAGTTCTTC CASSSDRAWNEQFF
TRBJ2-7 TRBD2 TRBV7-3 few TGTGCCAGCAGCTTAAGCCCTAGCGGCATTGGGGAGCAGTACTTC CASSLSPSGIGEQYF
TRBJ2-1 NA TRBV5-4 NA TGTGCCAGCAGCTTCGACTACAATGAGCAGTTCTTC CASSFDYNEQFF
TRBJ2-7 TRBD1 TRBV5-1 many TGCGCCAGCAGCGAACCGGACAGGGGGCAGGGGCAGTACTTC CASSEPDRGQGQYF
TRBJ1-1 NA TRBV5-1 NA TGCGCCAGCAGCTTGGACGGGGGGGCTGAAGCTTTCTTT CASSLDGGAEAFF
TRBJ2-1 NA TRBV12-3/TRBV12-4 few TGTGCCAGCAGTTTAGACAGAAAAGCAGATGAGCAGTTCTTC CASSLDRKADEQFF
TRBJ2-3 NA TRBV10-3 NA TGTGCCATCAGTGAGTCGGTAGATACGCAGTATTTT CAISESVDTQYF
TRBJ2-1 NA TRBV2 NA TGTGCCAGCAGTGAAGCCCTTTTATCCTACAATGAGCAGTTCTTC CASSEALLSYNEQFF
TRBJ2-1 NA TRBV20-1 NA TGCAGTGCTACCGAACCCGGAAATTGGGGGGCGCCCTACAATGAGCAGTTCTTC CSATEPGNWGAPYNEQFF
TRBJ1-5 NA TRBV12-3/TRBV12-4 NA TGTGCCAGCAGTTTAGCGCCACATAGCAATCAGCCCCAGCATTTT CASSLAPHSNQPQHF
TRBJ2-5 NA TRBV29-1 NA TGCAGCGTTGAATGGGGGGTTGGGGGTCGTGAGACCCAGTACTTC CSVEWGVGGRETQYF
TRBJ1-3 NA TRBV6-5 few TGTGCCAGCAGTTACTCGAGGGCAGGCAATTCTGGAAACACCATATATTTT CASSYSRAGNSGNTIYF
TRBJ2-3 NA TRBV11-2 NA TGTGCCAGCAGCTTAGTGGGGTCTAGCGTAGATACGCAGTATTTT CASSLVGSSVDTQYF
TRBJ1-2 NA TRBV29-1 NA TGCAGCGTTGTATATCCCCCCTATGGCTACAACTTC CSVVYPPYGYNF
TRBJ2-2 NA TRBV30 few TGTGCCTGGAGTCAAGGGTGGGGTCTTGGGGAGCTGTTTTTT CAWSQGWGLGELFF
TRBJ2-1 TRBD2 TRBV6-2/TRBV6-3 NA TGTGCCAGCAGTTACTCGGTAGCGGGAGGGCCCGGTGAGCAGTTCTTC CASSYSVAGGPGEQFF
TRBJ2-4 NA TRBV2 NA TGTGCCAGCAGTGGACAGCCGTCATCCCAAAACATTCAGTACTTC CASSGQPSSQNIQYF
TRBJ2-1 NA TRBV12-3/TRBV12-4 many TGTGCCAGCAGTTTAATGTCGAGCTCCTACAATGAGCAGTTCTTC CASSLMSSSYNEQFF